The 31 T cell receptor beta chains below all came from one sample that was sequenced in a study of T cell responses to AZD1222 COVID-19 vaccine. Some clones are missing from TCRdb's copy, which holds only in-frame ones; the method was immunoSEQ multiplex PCR. The repertoire holds roughly 180,000 clones, with about nine tenths as singletons. Sequences were derived from peripheral blood, sampled on day 0 of AZD1222 vaccination. The source is an adult in good health.

The chain links TRBV18 to TRBJ2-3; D remains ambiguous. The CDR3 has 15 residues. Trimming took off 3 bases at V and 5 bases at J, with 15 bases between the two ends. CDR1 KGHSH and CDR2 LQKENI come from the germline V gene. CDR3 residues: CASSPPGPPGDTQYF. CDR3 in DNA: TGTGCCAGCTCACCTCCGGGCCCCCCCGGAGATACGCAGTATTTT.

The count of this clone is one. This sequence joins TRBV2 and TRBJ1-5; no definite D call. Germline V gene lookup returns CDR1 SNHLY and CDR2 FYNNEI. CDR3 length: 14 residues. With 6 bases removed from V and 2 bases from J, the gap between germline ends came to 11 bases. The CDR3 spells CASSVLGGNQPQHF. The CDR3 DNA reads as TGTGCCAGCAGCGTCCTGGGAGGCAATCAGCCCCAGCATTTT.

The chain combines TRBV27 with TRBJ2-7; 9 nucleotides align to TRBD1. Germline lookup yields CDR1 MNHEY and CDR2 SMNVEV (reference sequence). CDR3 length equals 16 residues. V lost 1 base to trimming and J lost 3 bases; unmatched junction nucleotides: 7. The CDR3 DNA reads as TGTGCCAGCAGTTTATTACCGGGACAGGGTGTCTACGAGCAGTACTTC. This gives the protein CASSLLPGQGVYEQYF.

V is TRBV2 and J is TRBJ2-7, with 9 bases lining up with TRBD1. CDR3 length: 14 amino acids. The junction had 5 bases not matched to a gene; V was cut back by 6 bases and J by 2 bases. Germline V CDR1 and CDR2: SNHLY, FYNNEI. In DNA form, the CDR3 reads TGTGCCAGCAGAGCCGGGACAGGGCCCTACGAGCAGTACTTC. Its protein product is CASRAGTGPYEQYF.

The gene calls are TRBV6-5 and TRBJ2-7, with a weak D call TRBD2 (6 bases). Trimming pared 2 bases from V and 0 bases from J, leaving 8 bases between. There are 14 residues in the CDR3. Germline V gene sequence: CDR1 MNHEY, CDR2 SVGAGI. The CDR3, as DNA: TGTGCCAGCAGTTACAGGGAGGACTCCTACGAGCAGTACTTC. The encoded protein is CASSYREDSYEQYF.

The chain uses TRBV7-9 and TRBJ2-7, with unresolved D. V lost 3 bases, J lost 2 bases, and 8 bases lay in between. Germline CDR1 reads SEHNR; CDR2 reads FQNEAQ (reference sequence). There are 13 residues in the CDR3. The CDR3 bases are TGTGCCAGCAGCTTCGGCCGGACCTACGAGCAGTACTTC. Protein: CASSFGRTYEQYF.

The rearrangement joins TRBV28 to TRBJ2-1; unclear D gene. The CDR3 totals 11 residues. V gave up 3 bases and J gave up 12 bases, with 9 bases separating them. Germline V gives CDR1 MDHEN, CDR2 SYDVKM. The chain's CDR3 is CASSLMGAQFF. The DNA for the CDR3 is TGTGCCAGCAGTTTGATGGGCGCGCAGTTCTTC.

The chain is built from TRBV7-7 and TRBJ2-1, with a weak D call TRBD2 (6 bases). V gave up 6 bases and J gave up 4 bases, with 16 bases separating them. The CDR3 length is 15 residues. Germline values: CDR1 SSHAT, CDR2 FNYEAQ (reference sequence). The CDR3 protein is CASSPASAIYNEQFF. The CDR3 DNA follows: TGTGCCAGCAGTCCCGCTAGCGCTATTTACAATGAGCAGTTCTTC.

The CDR3 loop reads CATSRGTGGDPYEQYF. For the CDR3, the DNA is TGTGCCACCAGCAGGGGGACAGGGGGGGATCCCTACGAGCAGTACTTC. The rearrangement uses TRBV15 and TRBJ2-7; 11 bases agree with TRBD1. Trimming took 3 bases from V and 2 from J; bases not matched to a gene: 6. Germline V gene data show CDR1 as LNHNV and CDR2 as YYDKDF (reference sequence). CDR3 length: 16 residues. Full variable domain (outside the CDR3, taken from reference TRBV15 and TRBJ2-7): DAMVIQNPRYQVTQFGKPVTLSCSQTLNHNVMYWYQQKSSQAPKLLFHYYDKDFNNEADTPDNFQSRRPNTSFCFLDIRSPGLGDTAMYLCATSRGTGGDPYEQYFGPGTRLTVT.

This clone appeared a few times. The chain employs TRBV7-9 and TRBJ2-1; the match to TRBD2 covers 16 bases. J was trimmed by 0 bases and V by 3 bases; bases with no gene match: 2. Germline CDR1 is SEHNR and CDR2 is FQNEAQ (reference sequence). This CDR3 has 18 amino acids. The CDR3 loop reads CASSLGLAGGSSYNEQFF. The CDR3 nucleotides are TGTGCCAGCAGCTTGGGACTAGCGGGAGGGAGCTCCTACAATGAGCAGTTCTTC. Variable domain in full (rest from reference TRBV7-9 and TRBJ2-1): DTGVSQNPRHKITKRGQNVTFRCDPISEHNRLYWYRQTLGQGPEFLTYFQNEAQLEKSRLLSDRFSAERPKGSFSTLEIQRTEQGDSAMYLCASSLGLAGGSSYNEQFFGPGTRLTVL.

The chain has TRBV19 and TRBJ2-7; possible D gene TRBD2, 5 bases. The CDR3 covers 15 residues. The germline V and J ends were trimmed by 1 base and 3 bases, with 13 bases remaining between them. Per germline, CDR1 LNHDA and CDR2 SQIVND (reference sequence). The CDR3 protein is CASSIGAERVYEQYF. Here the CDR3 DNA reads TGTGCCAGTAGTATAGGGGCAGAGAGGGTCTACGAGCAGTACTTC.

This chain links TRBV5-4 with TRBJ2-1; 10 bases are shared with TRBD2. The germline CDR1 and CDR2 sequences are SGHNT and YYREEE (reference sequence). V lost 3 bases and J lost 7; bases outside the gene matches: 13. The CDR3 consists of 17 residues. The CDR3 DNA follows: TGTGCCAGCAGCTCGACGACTAGCGGGTGGGCAGGGAATGAGCAGTTCTTC. This encodes CASSSTTSGWAGNEQFF.

This sequence joins TRBV11-2 and TRBJ1-2; D perhaps matches TRBD1 (6 bases). V was shortened by 7 bases and J by 8 bases, with 29 bases between the two germline ends. The germline gives CDR1 SGHAT, CDR2 FQNNGV. The CDR3 extends over 17 amino acids. In nucleotides, the CDR3 is TGTGCCAGCACCCTGAGAGGTGGCAGGGGATGGGGGTACGGCTACACCTTC. Its translation is CASTLRGGRGWGYGYTF.

The chain uses TRBV19 and TRBJ2-1, with TRBD1 matching 9 bases. The CDR3 loop spans 15 amino acids. Germline CDR1 reads LNHDA; CDR2 reads SQIVND (reference sequence). The V segment lost 9 bases and the J segment 0 bases; nucleotides outside the gene matches: 6. The CDR3 loop reads CASRETGGSYNEQFF. CDR3 DNA: TGTGCCAGCAGGGAGACAGGGGGCTCCTACAATGAGCAGTTCTTC.

The V gene is TRBV19, the J gene TRBJ1-1; 12 nucleotides align to TRBD1. The CDR3 covers 19 residues. Per germline, CDR1 LNHDA and CDR2 SQIVND (reference sequence). After removal of 5 bases from V and 11 bases from J, the junction contained 24 bases not matched to a gene. The CDR3 DNA follows: TGTGCCAGTAGTGTGATTCAATACGGGACAGGGGGCGCAGAGTTAAGTGCTTTCTTT. Translation: CASSVIQYGTGGAELSAFF.

The rearrangement links TRBV27 to TRBJ2-3; 8 bases match TRBD2. V dropped 6 bases and J dropped 2; count of bases not matched to a gene: 7. Germline CDR1 MNHEY, CDR2 SMNVEV (reference sequence). The CDR3 extends over 15 amino acids. This chain's CDR3 is CASSSYGGVTDTQYF. CDR3 DNA sequence: TGTGCCAGCAGCTCCTACGGGGGGGTCACAGATACGCAGTATTTT.

The sample holds one count of this clone. V and J are TRBV5-5 and TRBJ2-7; unclear D gene. Germline CDR1 SGHKS, CDR2 YYEKEE (reference sequence). The CDR3 covers 15 residues. Trimming stripped 1 base from V and 2 bases from J, with 13 bases between. This CDR3 is CASSLRTDPAYEQYF. The CDR3, as DNA: TGTGCCAGCAGCTTGCGTACGGACCCCGCCTACGAGCAGTACTTC.

This chain links TRBV6-2 or TRBV6-3 with TRBJ2-6; D is undetermined. Per germline, CDR1 MNHEY and CDR2 SVGEGT. The V end was cut by 2 bases, the J end by 1 base, with 6 bases between. The CDR3 sequence is 15 residues long. The CDR3, as DNA: TGTGCCAGCAGTTACAGTGTTTCTGGGGCCAACGTCCTGACTTTC. It yields the protein CASSYSVSGANVLTF.

The chain recombines TRBV7-3 with TRBJ2-1; TRBD2 matches at 10 bases. V was clipped by 5 bases and J by 3 bases; unmatched bases: 4. Germline CDR1 reads SGHTA; CDR2 reads FQGTGA. This CDR3 has 15 residues. The CDR3 is CASSLRTSGYNEQFF. The CDR3 coding sequence is TGTGCCAGCAGCCTCCGGACTAGCGGCTACAATGAGCAGTTCTTC.

The chain employs TRBV28 and TRBJ1-5; D unresolved. The CDR3 covers 15 residues. The germline V gene has CDR1 MDHEN and CDR2 SYDVKM. Trimming left V 3 bases short and J 8 bases short, with 17 bases between. DNA for the CDR3: TGTGCCAGCAGTTTGCCCAGTTGGGAAGGTGAGCCCCAGCATTTT. It translates to CASSLPSWEGEPQHF.

The chain is built from TRBV20-1 and TRBJ1-2; no definite D call. The V end lost 6 bases, the J end lost 7 bases, and 3 bases lay between the germline ends. The CDR3 has 8 amino acids. Germline V gene sequence: CDR1 DFQATT, CDR2 SNEGSKA (reference sequence). The CDR3 DNA follows: TGCAGTGCCGGTGGCTACACCTTC. Its protein is CSAGGYTF.

The chain joins TRBV3-1 (or the pseudogene TRBV3-2) to TRBJ1-3; no definite D call. CDR1 is LGHDT and CDR2 is YNNKEL in the germline V gene (reference sequence). This CDR3 has 13 residues. Trimming took 6 bases from V and 4 from J, leaving 10 bases between them. Written as DNA, the CDR3 is TGTGCCAGCAGTCGAAGGGCCGGAAACACCATATATTTT. Its protein is CASSRRAGNTIYF.

The chain employs TRBV6-5 and TRBJ2-3; 7 bases align to TRBD2. The trim removed 8 bases at V and 0 bases at J, leaving 5 bases unmatched. The V gene's germline CDR1 is MNHEY and CDR2 SVGAGI. The CDR3 has 14 residues. The CDR3 region has the DNA TGTGCCAGCCGGATTAGCGGGAGCACAGATACGCAGTATTTT. Residues: CASRISGSTDTQYF.

The V gene is TRBV7-6, the J gene TRBJ1-1; D uncertain. This CDR3 has 13 residues. Germline V gives CDR1 SGHVS, CDR2 FNYEAQ. Trimming cost V 6 bases and J 5 bases, with 13 bases left between them. CDR3 nucleotide sequence: TGTGCCAGCAGTTACGAAAGGAGTACTGAAGCTTTCTTT. Its translation is CASSYERSTEAFF.

V and J are TRBV5-1 and TRBJ2-1, with TRBD2 identical over 14 bases. Germline CDR1 SGHRS, CDR2 YFSETQ. The CDR3 is 17 amino acids. J was trimmed by 8 bases and V by 2 bases; bases with no gene match: 9. CDR3 sequence reads: CASSFQTSGRAGDEQFF. The CDR3 bases are TGCGCCAGCAGCTTCCAGACTAGCGGGAGGGCCGGGGATGAGCAGTTCTTC.

This chain links TRBV6-5 with TRBJ2-7, with D tentatively TRBD1 (6 bases). V was shortened by 6 bases and J by 5 bases, with 14 bases between the two germline ends. Germline V gene data show CDR1 as MNHEY and CDR2 as SVGAGI. This CDR3 is built from 13 residues. The CDR3 DNA sequence: TGTGCCAGCAGAGACAGGTTGAATGACGAGCAGTACTTC. Its protein product is CASRDRLNDEQYF.

This chain joins TRBV15 and TRBJ2-1; D is perhaps TRBD2 (8 bases). Between the trimmed V and J ends, which lost 8 bases and 10 bases, there was a span of 30 bases. CDR3 length equals 17 residues. Germline V CDR1 and CDR2: LNHNV, YYDKDF (reference sequence). The CDR3 region has the DNA TGTGCCACCGGCGGGGGGACAGACTTCTCCTACAATGAGGAGCAGTTCTTC. Amino acids: CATGGGTDFSYNEEQFF.

The chain links TRBV4-2 to TRBJ1-5; a possible D gene is TRBD1 (5 bases). Trimming pared 0 bases from V and 7 bases from J, leaving 13 bases between. Germline CDR1 is LGHNA and CDR2 is YNFKEQ. The CDR3 is 15 residues long. CDR3 bases: TGTGCCAGCAGCCAAGATGGAGGGGAGGGGCAGCCCCAGCATTTT. Protein sequence: CASSQDGGEGQPQHF.

The chain has TRBV18 and TRBJ1-1; 8 bases are shared with TRBD1. J gave up 5 bases and V 6 bases, and 17 bases lay outside the gene matches. The CDR3 has 17 amino acids. Per germline, CDR1 KGHSH and CDR2 LQKENI. CDR3 sequence reads: CASSASQGALGGTEAFF. The CDR3 nucleotides are TGTGCCAGCTCTGCATCCCAGGGGGCCCTGGGAGGTACTGAAGCTTTCTTT.

V usage is TRBV23-1 and J usage is TRBJ1-2; 8 nucleotides line up with TRBD1. TRBV23-1 is an open reading frame, and its role is uncertain. The CDR3 contains 15 residues. Germline trimming cut 0 bases from V and 8 bases from J; bases unmatched to any gene: 8. CDR3 DNA sequence: TGCGCCAGCAGTCAATCGGCCCGGCAGGGGGCCGGCTACACCTTC. It codes for CASSQSARQGAGYTF.

V and J are TRBV11-2 and TRBJ2-2, with D perhaps matching TRBD2 (7 bases). This CDR3 region has 14 residues. Trimming left V 8 bases short and J 4 bases short, with 14 bases between. Germline V gene data show CDR1 as SGHAT and CDR2 as FQNNGV. CDR3 DNA: TGTGCCAGCCGGCGGGGGCCTGGCACCGGGGAGCTGTTTTTT. This gives the protein CASRRGPGTGELFF.